This TCR beta chain was captured by sequencing in a study of cytomegalovirus exposure and HLA in healthy donors. Germline CDR1 and CDR2: MNHNY and SVGAGI (reference sequence). Trimming removed 8 bases from V and 11 bases from J, with 18 bases in between. This CDR3 has 12 residues. Study findings and constraints: Per published reports, the classifier diagnosed cytomegalovirus status with high specificity and sensitivity. The listing of roughly 160 TCR beta chains classed them as cytomegalovirus-associated.

Details on this clone: Antigen unknown. The sample carries other DNA sequences with the same CDR3.

Use of 60 Vbeta and 13 Jbeta primers characterized the PCR. Sequencing used immunoSEQ multiplex PCR; TCRdb keeps in-frame clones, though not all of them. Found here are under 200,000 clones, 80% of them singletons; the top ten hold 4% to 5.5%. This clonotype was sampled from a man aged 25 to 40 in good health and CMV-seronegative. The chain carries TRBV6-6 and TRBJ1-1; TRBD1 is a possible D gene (5 bases). Input material: PBMCs. CDR3: CASLAQGEKAFF. DNA of the CDR3: TGTGCCAGCCTGGCCCAAGGGGAAAAGGCTTTCTTT.